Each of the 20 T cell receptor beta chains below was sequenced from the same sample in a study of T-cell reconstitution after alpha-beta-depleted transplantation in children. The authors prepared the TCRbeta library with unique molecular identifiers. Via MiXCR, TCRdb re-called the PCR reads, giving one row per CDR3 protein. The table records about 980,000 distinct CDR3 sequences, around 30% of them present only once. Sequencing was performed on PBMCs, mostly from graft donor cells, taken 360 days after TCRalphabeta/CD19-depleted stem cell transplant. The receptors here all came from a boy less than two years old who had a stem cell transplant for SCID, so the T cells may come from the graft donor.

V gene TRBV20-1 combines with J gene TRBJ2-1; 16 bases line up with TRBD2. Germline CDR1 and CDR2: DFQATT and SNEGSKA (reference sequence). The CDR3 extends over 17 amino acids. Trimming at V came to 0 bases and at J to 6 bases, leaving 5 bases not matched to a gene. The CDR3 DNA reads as TGCAGTGCTAGAGACTTGGGACTAGCGGGGGGGCCCAATGAGCAGTTCTTC. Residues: CSARDLGLAGGPNEQFF.

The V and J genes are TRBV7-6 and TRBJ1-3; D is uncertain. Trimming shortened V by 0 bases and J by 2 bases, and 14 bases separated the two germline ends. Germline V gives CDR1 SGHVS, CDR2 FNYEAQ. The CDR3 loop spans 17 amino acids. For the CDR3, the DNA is TGTGCCAGCAGCTTAGCCCCTCCTGGTGAGGCTGGAAACACCATATATTTT. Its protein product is CASSLAPPGEAGNTIYF.

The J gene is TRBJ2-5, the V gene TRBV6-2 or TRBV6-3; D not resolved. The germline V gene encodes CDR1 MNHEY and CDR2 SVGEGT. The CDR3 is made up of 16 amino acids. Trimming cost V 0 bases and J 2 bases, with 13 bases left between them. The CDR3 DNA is TGTGCCAGCAGTTACTCGTACGGCAACCATCAAGAGACCCAGTACTTC. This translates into CASSYSYGNHQETQYF.

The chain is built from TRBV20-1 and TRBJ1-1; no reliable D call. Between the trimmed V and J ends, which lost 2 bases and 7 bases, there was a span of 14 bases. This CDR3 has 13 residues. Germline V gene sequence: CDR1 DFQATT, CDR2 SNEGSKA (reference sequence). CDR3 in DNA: TGCAGTGCTAGACCAGCTCAGAGGATTGAAGCTTTCTTT. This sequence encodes CSARPAQRIEAFF.

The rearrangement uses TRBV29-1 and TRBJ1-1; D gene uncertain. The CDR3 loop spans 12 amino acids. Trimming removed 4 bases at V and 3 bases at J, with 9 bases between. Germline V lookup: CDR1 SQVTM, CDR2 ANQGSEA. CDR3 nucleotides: TGCAGCGTTGGGGCCACCTACACTGAAGCTTTCTTT. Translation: CSVGATYTEAFF.

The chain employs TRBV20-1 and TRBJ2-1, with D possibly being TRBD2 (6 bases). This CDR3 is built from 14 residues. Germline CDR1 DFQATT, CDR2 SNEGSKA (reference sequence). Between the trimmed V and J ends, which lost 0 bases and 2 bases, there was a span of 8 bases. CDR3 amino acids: CSARETRAYNEQFF. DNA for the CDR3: TGCAGTGCTAGAGAGACTAGGGCCTACAATGAGCAGTTCTTC.

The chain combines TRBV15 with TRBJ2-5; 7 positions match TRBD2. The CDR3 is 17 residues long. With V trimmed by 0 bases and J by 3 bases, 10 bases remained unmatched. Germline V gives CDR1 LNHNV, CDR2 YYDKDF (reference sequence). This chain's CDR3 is CATSREAPLAFEETQYF. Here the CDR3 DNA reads TGTGCCACCAGCAGAGAGGCCCCACTAGCGTTCGAAGAGACCCAGTACTTC.

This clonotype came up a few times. This CDR3 reads CASSVVAQPANEQFF. DNA of the CDR3: TGTGCCAGCAGCGTAGTAGCTCAACCGGCCAATGAGCAGTTCTTC. The V gene is TRBV9, the J gene TRBJ2-1; D not certain. There are 15 residues in the CDR3. V gave up 0 bases and J gave up 6 bases, with 13 bases separating them. Germline CDR1 SGDLS, CDR2 YYNGEE.

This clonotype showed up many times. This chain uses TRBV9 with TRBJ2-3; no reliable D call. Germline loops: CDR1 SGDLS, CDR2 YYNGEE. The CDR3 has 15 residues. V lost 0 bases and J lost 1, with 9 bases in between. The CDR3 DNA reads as TGTGCCAGCAGCGTAGGAGGAAGAGGCACAGATACGCAGTATTTT. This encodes CASSVGGRGTDTQYF.

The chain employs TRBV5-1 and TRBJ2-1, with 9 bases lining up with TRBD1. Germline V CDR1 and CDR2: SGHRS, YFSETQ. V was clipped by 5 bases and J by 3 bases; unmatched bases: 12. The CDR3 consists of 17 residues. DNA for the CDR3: TGCGCCAGCAGACCTTTACAGGGGGCGTTGCTCTACAATGAGCAGTTCTTC. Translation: CASRPLQGALLYNEQFF.

The CDR3 loop reads CASRALAGTDTQYF. The CDR3 bases are TGCGCCTCTAGGGCACTAGCGGGAACAGATACGCAGTATTTT. The V gene is TRBV10-2, the J gene TRBJ2-3; the match to TRBD2 covers 10 bases. The CDR3 is made up of 14 amino acids. Per germline, CDR1 WSHSY and CDR2 SAAADI. Trimming took 11 bases from V and 3 from J; bases not matched to a gene: 8.

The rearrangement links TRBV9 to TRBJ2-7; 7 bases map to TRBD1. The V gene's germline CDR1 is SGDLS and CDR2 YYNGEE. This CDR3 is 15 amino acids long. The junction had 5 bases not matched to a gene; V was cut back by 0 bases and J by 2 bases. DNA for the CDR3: TGTGCCAGCAGCGTAGAGGCAGGGGGACCCTACGAGCAGTACTTC. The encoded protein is CASSVEAGGPYEQYF.

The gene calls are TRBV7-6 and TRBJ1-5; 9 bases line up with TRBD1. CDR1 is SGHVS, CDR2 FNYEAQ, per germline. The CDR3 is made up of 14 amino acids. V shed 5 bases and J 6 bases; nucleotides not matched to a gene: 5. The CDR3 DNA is TGTGCCAGCAGCCTGGACAGGGGATTTCAGCCCCAGCATTTT. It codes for CASSLDRGFQPQHF.

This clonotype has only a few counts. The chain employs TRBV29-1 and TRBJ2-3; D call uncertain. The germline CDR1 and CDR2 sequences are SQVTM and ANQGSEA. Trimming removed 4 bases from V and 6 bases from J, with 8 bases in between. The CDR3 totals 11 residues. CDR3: CSVAERDTQYF. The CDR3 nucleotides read TGCAGCGTTGCGGAACGGGATACGCAGTATTTT.

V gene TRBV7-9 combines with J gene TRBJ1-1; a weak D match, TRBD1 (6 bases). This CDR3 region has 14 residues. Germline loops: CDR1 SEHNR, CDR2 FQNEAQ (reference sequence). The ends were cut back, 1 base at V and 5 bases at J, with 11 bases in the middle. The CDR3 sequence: CASSLGVGGTEAFF. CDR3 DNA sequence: TGTGCCAGCAGCTTAGGAGTAGGGGGGACTGAAGCTTTCTTT.

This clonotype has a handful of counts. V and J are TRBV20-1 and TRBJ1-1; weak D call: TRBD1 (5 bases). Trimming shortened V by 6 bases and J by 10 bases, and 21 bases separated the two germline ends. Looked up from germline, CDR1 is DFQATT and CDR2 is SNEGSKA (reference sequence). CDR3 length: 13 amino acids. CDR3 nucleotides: TGCAGTGCCGATCACGGGGCGTCGCGGGGAGCTTTCTTT. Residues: CSADHGASRGAFF.

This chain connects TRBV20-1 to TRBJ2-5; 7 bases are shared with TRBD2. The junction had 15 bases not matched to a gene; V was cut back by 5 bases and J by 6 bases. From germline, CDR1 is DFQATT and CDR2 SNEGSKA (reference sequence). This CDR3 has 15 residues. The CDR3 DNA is TGCAGTGCTGGGCCCCGGACTAGAGGGGAAAAGACCCAGTACTTC. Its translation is CSAGPRTRGEKTQYF.

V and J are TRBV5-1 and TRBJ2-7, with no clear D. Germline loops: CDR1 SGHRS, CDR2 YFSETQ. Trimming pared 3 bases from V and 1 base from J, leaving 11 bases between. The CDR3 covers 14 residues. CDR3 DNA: TGCGCCAGCAGCTCCCTACACGAGTCCTACGAGCAGTACTTC. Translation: CASSSLHESYEQYF.

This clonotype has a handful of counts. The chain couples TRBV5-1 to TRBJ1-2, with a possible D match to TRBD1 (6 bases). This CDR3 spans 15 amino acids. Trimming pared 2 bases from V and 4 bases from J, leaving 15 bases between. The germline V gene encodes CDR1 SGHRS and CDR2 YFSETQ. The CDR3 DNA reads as TGCGCCAGCAGCTTCGGACAGCCCCATCTCTATGGCTACACCTTC. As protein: CASSFGQPHLYGYTF.

CDR3 coding DNA: TGTGCCAGCAGCGTAGATCCAGTTGGGGCGGGGGGGCCGCCCTTCCAAGAGACCCAGTACTTC. Protein: CASSVDPVGAGGPPFQETQYF. V gene TRBV9 combines with J gene TRBJ2-5, with 9 bases matching TRBD2. Germline CDR1 SGDLS, CDR2 YYNGEE. V trimming: 0 bases; J trimming: 1 base; junction bases outside the gene matches: 19. CDR3 size: 21 residues. Using reference TRBV9 and TRBJ2-5 for the parts outside the CDR3, the full variable domain is DSGVTQTPKHLITATGQRVTLRCSPRSGDLSVYWYQQSLDQGLQFLIQYYNGEERAKGNILERFSAQQFPDLHSELNLSSLELGDSALYFCASSVDPVGAGGPPFQETQYFGPGTRLLVL.